This TCR beta chain appears in the sequencing data of a study of blood T cells in healthy people across ages. The CDR3 has 15 amino acids. Germline CDR1 reads LGHDT; CDR2 reads YNNKEL (reference sequence). It was with a sample-barcoded 5' primer and a J-beta primer mix that a second PCR of roughly 6 to 12 cycles was run. TCRdb re-derived calls from the 5' RACE reads in MiXCR, one entry per CDR3 protein. The sample carries about 1,600,000 distinct CDR3 sequences, around 39% recorded once. Extractions gave at least 6 micrograms of total RNA per sample. Worth noting for this clonotype: The target antigen is unknown.

The study's findings and limits: The study found more naive CD4+ cells and higher diversity in long-lived than aged donors. TCR beta diversity per million T cells fell roughly linearly with age.

The J gene is TRBJ2-5, the V gene TRBV3-1, with D hard to call. The assigned J gene may be wrong: the sequence end matches TRBJ2-7 better. Sequencing was carried out using blood. The receptor comes from a woman between 18 and 29 years old in good health. This CDR3 is CASSYRTTPVDEQYF. The DNA of the CDR3 is TGTGCCAGCAGCTACCGGACGACGCCGGTGGACGAGCAGTACTTC.